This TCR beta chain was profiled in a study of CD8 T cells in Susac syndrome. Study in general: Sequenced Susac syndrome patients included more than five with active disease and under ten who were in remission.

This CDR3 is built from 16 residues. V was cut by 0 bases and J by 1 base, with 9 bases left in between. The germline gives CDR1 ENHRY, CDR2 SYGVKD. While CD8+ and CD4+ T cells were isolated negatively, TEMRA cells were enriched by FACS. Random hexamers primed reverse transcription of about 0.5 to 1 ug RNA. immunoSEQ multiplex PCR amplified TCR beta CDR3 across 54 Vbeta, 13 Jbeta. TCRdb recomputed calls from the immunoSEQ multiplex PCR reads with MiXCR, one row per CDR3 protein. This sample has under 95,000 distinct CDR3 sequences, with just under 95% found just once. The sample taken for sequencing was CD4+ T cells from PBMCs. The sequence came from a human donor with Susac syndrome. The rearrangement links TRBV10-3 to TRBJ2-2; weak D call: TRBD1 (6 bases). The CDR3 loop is CAISESTGQNTGELFF. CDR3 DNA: TGTGCCATCAGTGAGTCGACGGGACAGAACACCGGGGAGCTGTTTTTT.